This entry describes one T cell receptor (beta chain). Its antigen is undetermined. Noted time point: week 5, during vaccination. Topical imiquimod was applied with each vaccine dose, which held 300 ug of mutant IDH1 20-mer peptide. The data were obtained in a study of a mutant IDH1 vaccine in newly diagnosed glioma. TCRdb keeps only in-frame clones here, not all; method: immunoSEQ multiplex PCR. Altogether about 38,000 clones are present, approximately 80% being singletons, with the ten largest covering more than 5.5%. Germline CDR1 is SQVTM and CDR2 is ANQGSEA. V shed 3 bases, J shed 3 bases, and the junction held 5 bases outside the gene matches. The CDR3 has 14 amino acids.

The TCR comes from a man aged 40-49 years with glioma. The sample here was PBMCs, taken from a glioma patient whose treatment included an IDH1 peptide vaccine. This sequence joins TRBV29-1 and TRBJ1-2; 9 bases align to TRBD1. In nucleotides, the CDR3 is TGCAGCGTTGATAGAGGACAGGGGCACTATGGCTACACCTTC. This gives the protein CSVDRGQGHYGYTF.